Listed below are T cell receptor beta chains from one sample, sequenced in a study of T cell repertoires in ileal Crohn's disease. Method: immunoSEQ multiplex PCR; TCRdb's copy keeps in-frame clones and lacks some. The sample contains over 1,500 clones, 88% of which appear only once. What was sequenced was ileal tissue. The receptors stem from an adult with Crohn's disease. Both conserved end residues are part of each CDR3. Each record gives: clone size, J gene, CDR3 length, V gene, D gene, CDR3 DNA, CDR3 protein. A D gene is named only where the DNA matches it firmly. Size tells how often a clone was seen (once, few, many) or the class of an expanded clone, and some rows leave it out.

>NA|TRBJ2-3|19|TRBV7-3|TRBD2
TGTGCCAGCAGCCCGAAAAATCCCCCCGGCAGCGGGGCGACAGATACGCAGTATTTT
CASSPKNPPGSGATDTQYF
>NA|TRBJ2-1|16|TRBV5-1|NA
TGCGCCAGCAGCTTGAGGGCGGGCTCCGGGGGCAATGAGCAGTTCTTC
CASSLRAGSGGNEQFF
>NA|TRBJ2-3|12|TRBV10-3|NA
TGTGCCATCAGTGAGTCAGGGGATACGCAGTATTTT
CAISESGDTQYF
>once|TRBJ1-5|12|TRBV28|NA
TGTGCCAGCAGTGCGACCGTGCAGCCCCAGCATTTT
CASSATVQPQHF
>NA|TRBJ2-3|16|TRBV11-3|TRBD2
TGTGCCAGCAGCTCAGGGACTAGCGGGAGCCTGGATACGCAGTATTTT
CASSSGTSGSLDTQYF
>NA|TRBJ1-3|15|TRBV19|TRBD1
TGTGCCAGTAGTATGGGGGACAGCTCTGGAAACACCATATATTTT
CASSMGDSSGNTIYF
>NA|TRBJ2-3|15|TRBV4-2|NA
TGTGCCAGCAGCCAACAAGACTCGGCCACAGATACGCAGTATTTT
CASSQQDSATDTQYF
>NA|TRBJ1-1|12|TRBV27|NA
TGTGCCAGCCGGCGGTTGAACACTGAAGCTTTCTTT
CASRRLNTEAFF
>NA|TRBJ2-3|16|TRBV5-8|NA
TGTGCCAGCAGCCTTCCTTTTGGTACTAGCACAGATACGCAGTATTTT
CASSLPFGTSTDTQYF
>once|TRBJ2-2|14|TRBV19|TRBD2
TGTGCCAGTAAGCGGGAGCGTCGCTCCGGGGAGCTGTTTTTT
CASKRERRSGELFF
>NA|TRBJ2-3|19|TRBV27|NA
TGTGCCAGCAGGTACAGGGGCCATGGCGGGAGGTTGCGCACAGATACGCAGTATTTT
CASRYRGHGGRLRTDTQYF
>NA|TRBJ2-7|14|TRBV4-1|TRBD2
TGCGCCAGCAGTCCCTTTGGCGGGAGGTACGAGCAGTACTTC
CASSPFGGRYEQYF
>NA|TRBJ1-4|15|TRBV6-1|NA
TGTGCCAGCCGGGCACCGGGGGGAACTAATGAAAAACTGTTTTTT
CASRAPGGTNEKLFF
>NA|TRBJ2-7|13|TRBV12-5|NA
TGTGCTAGTGTTTGTTCAGGGGTGTACGAGCAGTACTTC
CASVCSGVYEQYF
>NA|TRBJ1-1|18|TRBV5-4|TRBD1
TGTGCCAGCAGCTACCCCATTGAGCGAAACAGGGGGAGCACTGAAGCTTTCTTT
CASSYPIERNRGSTEAFF
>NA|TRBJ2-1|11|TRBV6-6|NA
TGTGCCAGCAGCATTAGTGGGGAGCAGTTCTTC
CASSISGEQFF
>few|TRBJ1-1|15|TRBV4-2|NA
TGTGCCAGCAGCCCCCGATTTAATATGAACACTGAAGCTTTCTTT
CASSPRFNMNTEAFF
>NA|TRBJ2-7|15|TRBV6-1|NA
TGTGCCAGCAGTGAAACAGGGGAGGGCTCCTACGAGCAGTACTTC
CASSETGEGSYEQYF
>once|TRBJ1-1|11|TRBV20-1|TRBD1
TGCAGTGCTGACAGGGGATCTGAAGCTTTCTTT
CSADRGSEAFF
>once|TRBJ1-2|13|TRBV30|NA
TGTGCCTGGGAGGGACGCGCTAACTATGGCTACACCTTC
CAWEGRANYGYTF
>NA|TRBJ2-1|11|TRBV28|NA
TGTGCCAGCAGTTCCCCCTTGGGGCAGTTCTTC
CASSSPLGQFF
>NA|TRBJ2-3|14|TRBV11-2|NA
TGTGCCAGCAGCCCGGGACCGGCGGAAGATACGCAGTATTTT
CASSPGPAEDTQYF
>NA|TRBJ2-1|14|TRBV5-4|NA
TGTGCCAGCAGCCCATCAACAGCGTACAATGAGCAGTTCTTC
CASSPSTAYNEQFF
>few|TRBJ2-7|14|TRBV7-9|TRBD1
TGTGCCAGCCTACCCAGGGGGCCCTCCTACGAGCAGTACTTC
CASLPRGPSYEQYF
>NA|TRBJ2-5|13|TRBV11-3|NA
TGTGCCAGCAGCTTTGGGCCCGGGGAGACCCAGTACTTC
CASSFGPGETQYF
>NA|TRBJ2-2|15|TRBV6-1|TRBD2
TGTGCCAGCGCGTGGGGGACTAGCGGGGCTCGGGAGCTGTTTTTT
CASAWGTSGARELFF
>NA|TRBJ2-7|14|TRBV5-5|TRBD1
TGTGCCAGCAGCCCAGGGGGCTACTCCTACGAGCAGTACTTC
CASSPGGYSYEQYF
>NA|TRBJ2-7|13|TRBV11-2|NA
TGTGCCAGCAGCTTTCTCCGGGGATCCGAGCAGTACTTC
CASSFLRGSEQYF
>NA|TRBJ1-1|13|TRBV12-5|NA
TGTGCTAGTGCCGACAGGTTGAACACTGAAGCTTTCTTT
CASADRLNTEAFF
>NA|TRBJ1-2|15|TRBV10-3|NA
TGTGCCATCAGTGAGTCGCGACAGGAAAATGACGGCTACACCTTC
CAISESRQENDGYTF
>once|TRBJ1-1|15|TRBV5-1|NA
TGCGCCAGCAGCTTGGCCGATGGGATGAACACTGAAGCTTTCTTT
CASSLADGMNTEAFF
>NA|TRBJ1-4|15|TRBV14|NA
TGTGCCAGCAGCCCAGATCAGTGGGGATCGGAAAAACTGTTTTTT
CASSPDQWGSEKLFF
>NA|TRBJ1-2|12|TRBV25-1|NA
TGTGCCAGCAGTGAATGGAGAGGTGGCTACACCTTC
CASSEWRGGYTF
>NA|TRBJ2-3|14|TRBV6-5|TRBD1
TGTGCCAGCAGTTCGGGACAGGGGACAGATACGCAGTATTTT
CASSSGQGTDTQYF
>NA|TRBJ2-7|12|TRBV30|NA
TGTGCCTGGAATACAAACTCCTACGAGCAGTACTTC
CAWNTNSYEQYF
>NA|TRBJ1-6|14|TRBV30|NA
TGTGCCTGGAGTGTAGATCGGGTGAAGGGATCCCTCCACTTT
CAWSVDRVKGSLHF
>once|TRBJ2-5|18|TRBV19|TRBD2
TGTGCCAGTAGTATAGGTAGACGGACTAGCGGGAGGGAAGAGACCCAGTACTTC
CASSIGRRTSGREETQYF
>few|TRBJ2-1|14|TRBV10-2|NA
TGCGCCAGCAGCGAAACTCTAGGATACAATGAGCAGTTCTTC
CASSETLGYNEQFF
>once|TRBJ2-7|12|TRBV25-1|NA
TGTGCCAGCAGTTCAGATGCCTACGAGCAGTACTTC
CASSSDAYEQYF
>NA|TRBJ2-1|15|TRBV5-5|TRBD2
TGTGCCAGCAGCTTTGTAGCGGGGACCTACAATGAGCAGTTCTTC
CASSFVAGTYNEQFF
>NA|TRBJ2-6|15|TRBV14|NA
TGTGCCAGCAGCCGAGGAGGAACTGGGGCCAACGTCCTGACTTTC
CASSRGGTGANVLTF
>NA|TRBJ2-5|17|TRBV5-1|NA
TGCGCCAGCAGCCGGGGGGCGGGACAGAGATCGCAGGAGACCCAGTACTTC
CASSRGAGQRSQETQYF
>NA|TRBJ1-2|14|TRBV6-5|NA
TGTGCCAGCAGTTTAGGGGGGCCTAACTATGGCTACACCTTC
CASSLGGPNYGYTF
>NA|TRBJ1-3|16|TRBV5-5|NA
TGTGCCAGCAGCTTGGCCCTCCAAGGCTCTGGAAACACCATATATTTT
CASSLALQGSGNTIYF
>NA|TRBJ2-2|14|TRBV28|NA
TGTGCCAGTCTGAGCGGTTTCGGCACCGGGGAGCTGTTTTTT
CASLSGFGTGELFF
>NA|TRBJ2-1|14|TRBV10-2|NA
TGCGCCAGCAGGGTACAAGGGACCTACAATGAGCAGTTCTTC
CASRVQGTYNEQFF
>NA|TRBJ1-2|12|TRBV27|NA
TGTGCCAGCAGTAATAGTAACTATGGCTACACCTTC
CASSNSNYGYTF
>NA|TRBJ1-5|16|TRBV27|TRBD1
TGTGCCAGCAGTGGGACAGGGGGAAATAGCAATCAGCCCCAGCATTTT
CASSGTGGNSNQPQHF
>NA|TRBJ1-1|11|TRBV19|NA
TGTGCCAGTCAAATGAACACTGAAGCTTTCTTT
CASQMNTEAFF
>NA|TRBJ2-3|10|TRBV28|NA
TGTGCCAGCGGTACAGATACGCAGTATTTT
CASGTDTQYF
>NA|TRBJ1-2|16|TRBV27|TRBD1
TGTGCCAGCAGTTTGAATTATGGACAGGGGGCGGTGGGCTACACCTTC
CASSLNYGQGAVGYTF
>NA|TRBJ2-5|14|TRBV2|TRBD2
TGTGCCAGCAGCAGGACTAGTCAGACGGAGACCCAGTACTTC
CASSRTSQTETQYF
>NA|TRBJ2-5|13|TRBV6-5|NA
TGTGCCAGCAGTTACTCGGGTAGGGAGACCCAGTACTTC
CASSYSGRETQYF
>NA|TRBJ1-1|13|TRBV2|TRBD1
TGTGCCAGCGTAACAGGGGGAGGCACTGAAGCTTTCTTT
CASVTGGGTEAFF
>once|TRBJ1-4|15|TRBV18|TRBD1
TGTGCCAGCTCACCGCAGGGGGAAGTAGGTGAAAAACTGTTTTTT
CASSPQGEVGEKLFF
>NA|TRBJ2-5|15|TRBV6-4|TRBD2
TGTGCCACGCCCCCCCTAGCGGGAGGGTTTGAGACCCAGTACTTC
CATPPLAGGFETQYF
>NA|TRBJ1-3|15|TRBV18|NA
TGTGCCAGCTCCCCAGGAGAGGCTGCGGGAAACACCATATATTTT
CASSPGEAAGNTIYF